These T cell receptor beta chains were read from a single sample in a study of human thymus T cells. Sequencing used immunoSEQ multiplex PCR; TCRdb keeps in-frame clones, though not all of them. Among some 72,000 clones listed, approximately 96% were seen once. The material sequenced was thymus tissue. The receptors originated from a boy under two years old with a congenital heart defect but otherwise immunologically healthy. Both conserved end residues are part of each CDR3. The D gene is left open where the match is weak.

v_call,j_call,d_call,cdr3_length,cdr3_aa,cdr3_nt
TRBV13,TRBJ2-1,.,13,CASRAGTYNEQFF,TGTGCCAGCAGGGCGGGGACCTACAATGAGCAGTTCTTC
TRBV5-4,TRBJ1-2,TRBD1,18,CASSLFPVRGGANYGYTF,TGTGCCAGCAGCTTGTTTCCGGTCAGGGGGGGCGCTAACTATGGCTACACCTTC
TRBV29-1,TRBJ1-3,.,12,CSVGFSGNTIYF,TGCAGCGTTGGCTTCTCTGGAAACACCATATATTTT
TRBV6-5,TRBJ1-5,TRBD1,14,CASRRTGEDQPQHF,TGTGCCAGCAGACGGACAGGGGAGGACCAGCCCCAGCATTTT
TRBV4-3,TRBJ1-5,.,17,CASSQDLWNKGNQPQHF,TGCGCCAGCAGCCAAGATCTGTGGAATAAGGGAAATCAGCCCCAGCATTTT
TRBV9,TRBJ2-2,TRBD2,17,CASSGTSGGALTGELFF,TGTGCCAGCAGCGGGACTAGCGGGGGGGCGCTCACCGGGGAGCTGTTTTTT
TRBV4-1,TRBJ1-1,.,17,CASSQERGKRVTTEAFF,TGCGCCAGCAGCCAAGAACGTGGGAAGAGGGTGACCACTGAAGCTTTCTTT
TRBV5-4,TRBJ1-3,TRBD1,16,CASSLLGQGVGNTIYF,TGTGCCAGCAGCTTATTGGGACAGGGGGTCGGAAACACCATATATTTT
TRBV11-2,TRBJ1-1,.,15,CASSSPDSPDTEAFF,TGTGCCAGCAGCTCCCCCGACAGTCCAGACACTGAAGCTTTCTTT
TRBV7-8,TRBJ1-5,TRBD1,17,CASSSGQGSCTDQPQHF,TGTGCCAGCAGCTCTGGACAGGGTTCATGTACGGATCAGCCCCAGCATTTT
TRBV27,TRBJ2-1,.,13,CASSFYSGNEQFF,TGTGCCAGCAGTTTCTACAGCGGTAATGAGCAGTTCTTC